Shown below are 13 T cell receptor beta chains from a single sample sequenced in a study of T cells after yellow fever vaccination. TCRdb reprocessed the 5' RACE reads with MiXCR, giving one entry per CDR3 protein. Among approximately 11,000 distinct CDR3 sequences listed, under 5.5% were seen once. Sequenced material: PBMCs, either bulk or a sorted T-cell subset (CD4+, CD8+, memory, or dextramer-sorted; not recorded which), taken around 15 days after the first yellow fever vaccination. These receptors came from a man between 18 and 29 years old who received the YFV17D yellow fever vaccine.

By proportion, this clonotype is medium-sized (0.01 to 0.1%). The genes are TRBV5-1 and TRBJ2-3; possible D gene TRBD2, 6 bases. The CDR3 contains 15 residues. V lost 2 bases and J 4 bases, leaving 14 bases between the germline ends. In germline, CDR1 is SGHRS, CDR2 YFSETQ. The CDR3 DNA follows: TGCGCCAGCAGCTTCGGGACTCTTAAGGCAGATACGCAGTATTTT. The encoded protein is CASSFGTLKADTQYF.

This clonotype ranks as medium-sized. The chain couples TRBV12-3 or TRBV12-4 to TRBJ1-1; 7 bases are shared with TRBD1. The CDR3 is 12 amino acids. J lost 7 bases, V lost 1 base, and 0 bases had no gene match. DNA for the CDR3: TGTGCCAGCAGTTTAGGGACAGGTGAAGCTTTCTTT. This sequence encodes CASSLGTGEAFF.

This clonotype has a count of ten or more. At one boundary the junction diverges from the germline segment, which might be a read error. The V and J genes are TRBV15 and TRBJ2-5; the D gene is possibly TRBD1 (6 bases). Germline V lookup: CDR1 LNHNV, CDR2 YYDKDF (reference sequence). This CDR3 is built from 12 residues. For the CDR3, the DNA is TGTGCCACCAGCAGAGATTCAGGAGGACAGCACTTC. Residues: CATSRDSGGQHF. Full variable domain (rest looked up from reference TRBV15 and TRBJ2-5): DAMVIQNPRYQVTQFGKPVTLSCSQTLNHNVMYWYQQKSSQAPKLLFHYYDKDFNNEADTPDNFQSRRPNTSFCFLDIRSPGLGDTAMYLCATSRDSGGQHFGPGTRLLVL.

This clonotype was observed a single time. J is TRBJ2-3 and V is TRBV3-1; D ambiguous. V was cut by 5 bases and J by 0 bases, with 12 bases left in between. This CDR3 has 15 amino acids. CDR1 and CDR2 (germline): LGHDT, YNNKEL (reference sequence). The CDR3 nucleotides read TGTGCCAGCAGCAAGCCCTACACTAGCACAGATACGCAGTATTTT. This translates into CASSKPYTSTDTQYF.

By share, this clonotype ranks as medium-sized. The V call is TRBV11-2, the J call TRBJ2-7; perhaps TRBD1 as D (6 bases). Germline loops: CDR1 SGHAT, CDR2 FQNNGV. The CDR3 runs 13 residues. V was cut by 1 base and J by 7 bases, with 11 bases left in between. CDR3 sequence reads: CASSLVGGEEQYV. CDR3 in DNA: TGTGCCAGCAGCTTAGTTGGGGGCGAAGAGCAGTACGTC.

This clonotype came up many times. The chain joins TRBV20-1 to TRBJ2-3; D gene ambiguous. Trimming pared 5 bases from V and 5 bases from J, leaving 8 bases between. CDR1 and CDR2 from the germline V gene are DFQATT and SNEGSKA (reference sequence). The CDR3 has 11 residues. CDR3 DNA: TGCAGTGCTCACTTGCGAGATACGCAGTATTTT. Residues: CSAHLRDTQYF.

This clonotype is termed medium-sized. V is TRBV7-2 and J is TRBJ2-1; unclear D gene. The CDR3 runs 14 residues. Trimming shortened V by 1 base and J by 7 bases, and 11 bases separated the two germline ends. Germline-derived CDR1 and CDR2 are SGHTA and FQGNSA. This CDR3 reads CASSLESLGNEQFF. The CDR3 DNA follows: TGTGCCAGCAGCTTAGAATCATTGGGTAATGAGCAGTTCTTC. Full variable domain (rest looked up from reference TRBV7-2 and TRBJ2-1): GAGVSQSPSNKVTEKGKDVELRCDPISGHTALYWYRQSLGQGLEFLIYFQGNSAPDKSGLPSDRFSAERTGGSVSTLTIQRTQQEDSAVYLCASSLESLGNEQFFGPGTRLTVL.

This clonotype was seen repeatedly, ten times or more. V is TRBV4-1 and J is TRBJ1-1; D gene uncertain. Per the germline V gene, CDR1 is MGHRA and CDR2 is YSYEKL. The CDR3 spans 14 residues. Trimming took off 3 bases at V and 2 bases at J, with 10 bases between the two ends. For the CDR3, the DNA is TGCGCCAGCAGCCATTTTGTGACTAACACTGAAGCTTTCTTT. It translates to CASSHFVTNTEAFF.

This clonotype occurred many times. The CDR3 sequence: CASSFLAGARTDTQYF. DNA of the CDR3: TGTGCCAGCAGCTTTCTAGCGGGGGCGCGCACAGATACGCAGTATTTT. The chain recombines TRBV11-2 with TRBJ2-3; 10 bases line up with TRBD2. V shed 3 bases and J 1 base; nucleotides not matched to a gene: 4. This CDR3 has 16 residues. Germline assignment: CDR1 SGHAT and CDR2 FQNNGV.

Sample share makes this clonotype medium-sized. The gene calls are TRBV12-3 or TRBV12-4 and TRBJ2-2; D is ambiguous. CDR3 length: 17 residues. The V gene lost 4 bases and the J gene lost 3 bases, with 18 bases spanning the gap. Here the CDR3 DNA reads TGTGCCAGCAGTTCCTTCTTGTCGGCGGCAGACACCGGGGAGCTGTTTTTT. Translated: CASSSFLSAADTGELFF.

This clonotype is labeled as medium-sized. V and J are TRBV5-1 and TRBJ2-3; 10 bases line up with TRBD1. Germline values: CDR1 SGHRS, CDR2 YFSETQ. V was pared by 0 bases and J by 1 base, with 2 bases of the junction left unmatched. There are 16 residues in the CDR3. In DNA, the CDR3 is TGCGCCAGCAGCTTGGCGACAGGGGGCGGCACAGATACGCAGTATTTT. This gives the protein CASSLATGGGTDTQYF.

This clonotype was found many times. V is TRBV20-1 and J is TRBJ1-2; D remains ambiguous. Trimming removed 3 bases from V and 5 bases from J, with 4 bases in between. From germline, CDR1 is DFQATT and CDR2 SNEGSKA (reference sequence). The length of the CDR3 is 10 residues. CDR3 DNA sequence: TGCAGTGCTAGCGGGTATGGCTACACCTTC. Amino acids: CSASGYGYTF.

By its share, this clonotype is medium-sized. This chain joins TRBV5-1 and TRBJ2-5; D gene uncertain. Per germline, CDR1 SGHRS and CDR2 YFSETQ. V lost 0 bases, J lost 0 bases, and 3 bases lay in between. This CDR3 comprises 13 residues. In nucleotides, the CDR3 is TGCGCCAGCAGCTTGGACAACCAAGAGACCCAGTACTTC. This codes for CASSLDNQETQYF.